This T cell receptor beta chain stems from a study of cytomegalovirus exposure and HLA in healthy donors. Background on the study: An earlier analysis identified some 110 million unique TCR beta sequences in approximately 190 million T cells.

A multiplex PCR was run with 60 Vbeta primers and 13 Jbeta primers. The table came from immunoSEQ multiplex PCR; TCRdb's copy has only in-frame clones and leaves some out. The table shows some 150,000 clones, with roughly 70% occurring only once. The TCR was taken from a man between 45 and 60 years old in good health and CMV-seropositive. The sequenced sample consisted of PBMCs.

CDR3 loop: CASSPPSGETQYF. DNA for the CDR3: TGTGCCAGCTCACCCCCTTCGGGAGAGACCCAGTACTTC. This sequence joins TRBV18 and TRBJ2-5; D not resolved. V was pared by 3 bases and J by 4 bases, with 9 bases between. The CDR3 sequence is 13 residues long. Germline CDR1 KGHSH, CDR2 LQKENI.